These T cell receptor beta chains were read from a single sample in a study of shared clonotypes between healthy human individuals. The repertoire was sequenced with immunoSEQ multiplex PCR; TCRdb's copy has only in-frame clones and lacks some. The sample comprises about 820,000 clones, nearly 95% of which are singletons, and around 24% rests with the top ten. Sequencing used naive CD8+ T cells sorted from blood. These receptors came from a man aged 30 to 45 in good health. The CDR3 runs from the conserved cysteine through the conserved F or W. The order of the fields is J gene, V gene, D gene, clone size, CDR3 DNA, CDR3 protein. A D gene is named only where the DNA matches it firmly. Clone size appears in some rows only: once, few, many, or a class for an expanded clone.

j_call: TRBJ2-1; v_call: TRBV19; d_call: TRBD1; clone_size: .; cdr3_nt: TGTGCCAGTAGGGACAGGGGGTTCGGCAATGAGCAGTTCTTC; cdr3_aa: CASRDRGFGNEQFF
j_call: TRBJ2-3; v_call: TRBV6-5; d_call: TRBD2; clone_size: .; cdr3_nt: TGTGCCAGCAGTTACGGGCGGGAGCTCGTTACGCAGTATTTT; cdr3_aa: CASSYGRELVTQYF
j_call: TRBJ1-2; v_call: TRBV20-1; d_call: .; clone_size: .; cdr3_nt: TGCAGTGCTAGAGCCGGATATGGCTACACCTTC; cdr3_aa: CSARAGYGYTF
j_call: TRBJ2-1; v_call: TRBV7-9; d_call: TRBD2; clone_size: .; cdr3_nt: TGTGCCAGCAGCTTATTACTAGCGGGGGCCGACAATGAGCAGTTCTTC; cdr3_aa: CASSLLLAGADNEQFF
j_call: TRBJ2-6; v_call: TRBV27; d_call: .; clone_size: .; cdr3_nt: TGTGCCAGCAGTGATTACACCGGGGCCAACGTCCTGACTTTC; cdr3_aa: CASSDYTGANVLTF
j_call: TRBJ2-5; v_call: TRBV2; d_call: .; clone_size: .; cdr3_nt: TGTGCCAGCACCCCCGTCGAGGGTGGGGAGACCCAGTACTTC; cdr3_aa: CASTPVEGGETQYF
j_call: TRBJ2-1; v_call: TRBV29-1; d_call: .; clone_size: .; cdr3_nt: TGCAGCGTTGGTCCCGAGGGGGGGAGTGAGCAGTTCTTC; cdr3_aa: CSVGPEGGSEQFF
j_call: TRBJ1-5; v_call: TRBV6-5; d_call: TRBD1; clone_size: .; cdr3_nt: TGTGCCAGCCGAAATCGGGACAGGAAGGATTTT; cdr3_aa: CASRNRDRKDF
j_call: TRBJ2-2; v_call: TRBV7-9; d_call: TRBD1; clone_size: .; cdr3_nt: TGTGCCAGCAGCTCCAACCGGGACAGCACCGGGGAGCTGTTTTTT; cdr3_aa: CASSSNRDSTGELFF
j_call: TRBJ2-2; v_call: TRBV7-9; d_call: TRBD2; clone_size: .; cdr3_nt: TGTGCCAGCAGCTCTAGCGGGAGCCTTACCGGGGAGCTGTTTTTT; cdr3_aa: CASSSSGSLTGELFF
j_call: TRBJ2-1; v_call: TRBV7-8; d_call: TRBD2; clone_size: once; cdr3_nt: TGTGCCAGCAGCCCCCAAGTGGGAGGGCGGGTCGATGAGCAGTTCTTC; cdr3_aa: CASSPQVGGRVDEQFF
j_call: TRBJ2-7; v_call: TRBV11-2; d_call: .; clone_size: .; cdr3_nt: TGTGCCAGCAGCTCCCCCAGTTCCTACGAGCAGTACTTC; cdr3_aa: CASSSPSSYEQYF
j_call: TRBJ1-1; v_call: TRBV10-3; d_call: .; clone_size: .; cdr3_nt: TGTGCCACACAGATGAACACTGAAGCTTTCTTT; cdr3_aa: CATQMNTEAFF
j_call: TRBJ2-3; v_call: TRBV7-9; d_call: .; clone_size: .; cdr3_nt: TGTGCCAGCAGCTTAGTGCGAGATACGCAGTATTTT; cdr3_aa: CASSLVRDTQYF
j_call: TRBJ1-3; v_call: TRBV27; d_call: TRBD1; clone_size: .; cdr3_nt: TGTGCCAGCAGTTTTTGGGACAGGCCTTATGGAAACACCATATATTTT; cdr3_aa: CASSFWDRPYGNTIYF
j_call: TRBJ2-7; v_call: TRBV7-9; d_call: TRBD2; clone_size: .; cdr3_nt: TGTGCCAGCAGCACGGGACTAGCGGGAGCTGGGTTCTACGAGCAGTACTTC; cdr3_aa: CASSTGLAGAGFYEQYF
j_call: TRBJ2-7; v_call: TRBV5-1; d_call: .; clone_size: .; cdr3_nt: TGCGCCAGCAGTACCGACACCACCTACGAGCAGTACTTC; cdr3_aa: CASSTDTTYEQYF